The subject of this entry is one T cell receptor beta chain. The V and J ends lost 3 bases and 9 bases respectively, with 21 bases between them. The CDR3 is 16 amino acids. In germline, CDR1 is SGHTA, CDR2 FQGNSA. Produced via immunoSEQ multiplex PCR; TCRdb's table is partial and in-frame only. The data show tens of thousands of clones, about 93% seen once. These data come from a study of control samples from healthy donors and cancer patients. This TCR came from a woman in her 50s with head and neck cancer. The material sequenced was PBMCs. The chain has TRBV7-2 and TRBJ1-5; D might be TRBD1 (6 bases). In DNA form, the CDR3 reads TGTGCCAGCAGCTTCGGACAGCCGGGGGCTAGTCGGCCCCAGCATTTT. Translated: CASSFGQPGASRPQHF. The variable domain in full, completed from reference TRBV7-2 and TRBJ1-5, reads GAGVSQSPSNKVTEKGKDVELRCDPISGHTALYWYRQSLGQGLEFLIYFQGNSAPDKSGLPSDRFSAERTGGSVSTLTIQRTQQEDSAVYLCASSFGQPGASRPQHFGDGTRLSIL.